Listed below are T cell receptor beta chains from one sample, sequenced in a study of long-term antiretroviral therapy in people with HIV. Produced via immunoSEQ multiplex PCR; TCRdb's table is partial and in-frame only. The sample lists over 15,000 clones; roughly 79% were seen once. The starting material was unsorted PBMCs, obtained 2.2 years after starting antiretroviral therapy. The receptor source for this set is a man in his fifties or sixties with HIV. CDR3s include the opening cysteine and the closing phenylalanine or tryptophan. A D gene is named only where the DNA matches it firmly. Size values are once, few and many counts, or a class for expanded clones, and some rows have none.

V: TRBV6-5; D: -; size: -; J: TRBJ1-1; DNA: TGTGCCACAGGCCGCGAGGGAGCTTTCTTT; CDR3: CATGREGAFF
V: TRBV28; D: TRBD2; size: -; J: TRBJ2-1; DNA: TGTGCCAGCAGTCTAGCGGGGCCCGCCTACAATGAGCAGTTCTTC; CDR3: CASSLAGPAYNEQFF
V: TRBV19; D: -; size: -; J: TRBJ2-5; DNA: TGTGCCAGTAGTATAACAGTCCGTCGACAGACCCAGTACTTC; CDR3: CASSITVRRQTQYF
V: TRBV7-9; D: TRBD1; size: few; J: TRBJ1-1; DNA: TGTGCCAGCAGCTACAGGGGAACTGTCATGAACACTGAAGCTTTCTTT; CDR3: CASSYRGTVMNTEAFF
V: TRBV4-3; D: -; size: -; J: TRBJ2-1; DNA: TGCGCCAGCAGCCAAGATGGGACGAACTACAATGAGCAGTTCTTC; CDR3: CASSQDGTNYNEQFF
V: TRBV7-3; D: TRBD1; size: -; J: TRBJ2-5; DNA: TGTGCCAGCAGCGCAACAGGGGTGGAGACCCAGTACTTC; CDR3: CASSATGVETQYF
V: TRBV7-2; D: -; size: -; J: TRBJ2-1; DNA: TGTGCCAGCAGCTTATCCGGGAGTTTCGAGTACAATGAGCAGTTCTTC; CDR3: CASSLSGSFEYNEQFF
V: TRBV4-1; D: -; size: -; J: TRBJ1-3; DNA: TGCGCCAGCAGCCAAGGGTCGGCCAGGGCTGGAAACACCATATATTTT; CDR3: CASSQGSARAGNTIYF
V: TRBV2; D: TRBD2; size: -; J: TRBJ2-5; DNA: TGTGCCAGCAGTAAGGATGGGAGGGGAGAGACCCAGTACTTC; CDR3: CASSKDGRGETQYF
V: TRBV4-1; D: TRBD2; size: once; J: TRBJ2-3; DNA: TGCGCCAGCAGCCAAGAACTAGCGGGATACACAGATACGCAGTATTTT; CDR3: CASSQELAGYTDTQYF
V: TRBV6-5; D: TRBD1; size: -; J: TRBJ2-7; DNA: TGTGCCAGCAAAAGGGACAGGGCGGACGAGCAGTACTTC; CDR3: CASKRDRADEQYF
V: TRBV4-3; D: -; size: -; J: TRBJ2-5; DNA: TGCGCCAGCAGCCAAGGATTGGCGGGGCAAGAGACCCAGTACTTC; CDR3: CASSQGLAGQETQYF
V: TRBV5-8; D: -; size: -; J: TRBJ2-1; DNA: TGTGCCAGCAGCTCCACCGGGCCCATATCCTACAATGAGCAGTTCTTC; CDR3: CASSSTGPISYNEQFF
V: TRBV19; D: -; size: -; J: TRBJ1-4; DNA: TGTGCCAGTAGTGACCAGAGACCGGCAACTAATGAAAAACTGTTTTTT; CDR3: CASSDQRPATNEKLFF
V: TRBV2; D: -; size: -; J: TRBJ1-5; DNA: TGTGCCAGCAGTGAAAATTATAGCAATCAGCCCCAGCATTTT; CDR3: CASSENYSNQPQHF
V: TRBV7-2; D: TRBD1; size: -; J: TRBJ1-1; DNA: TGTGCCAGCAGCACTGGGACAGGGGGCTCTTCACTCATGGCTTTCTTT; CDR3: CASSTGTGGSSLMAFF
V: TRBV7-9; D: TRBD2; size: -; J: TRBJ2-7; DNA: TGTGCCAGCAGCCTAGGGACTAGCGGGAGGGACTACGAGCAGTACTTC; CDR3: CASSLGTSGRDYEQYF
V: TRBV5-5; D: -; size: -; J: TRBJ1-2; DNA: TGTGCCAGCAGCTTGGCGACGGGGGGCTATGGCTACACCTTC; CDR3: CASSLATGGYGYTF
V: TRBV28; D: TRBD1; size: -; J: TRBJ1-1; DNA: TGTGCCAGCAGACGACAGGGGGGATGGAGCACTGAAGCTTTCTTT; CDR3: CASRRQGGWSTEAFF
V: TRBV7-7; D: -; size: -; J: TRBJ1-5; DNA: TGTGCTAGCAGCTTAGATCGGAATCAGCCCCAGCATTTT; CDR3: CASSLDRNQPQHF
V: TRBV6-6; D: TRBD1; size: -; J: TRBJ1-1; DNA: TGTGCCAGCAGTTACCCCGGGACAGAGGACACTGAAGCTTTCTTT; CDR3: CASSYPGTEDTEAFF
V: TRBV29-1; D: TRBD2; size: -; J: TRBJ2-3; DNA: TGCAGCGTTGCCCCTAGCGGGAACACAGATACGCAGTATTTT; CDR3: CSVAPSGNTDTQYF
V: TRBV5-8; D: TRBD1; size: -; J: TRBJ2-5; DNA: TGTGCCAGCAGCCCGGCCGGGACAGGGATTGGGGAGACCCAGTACTTC; CDR3: CASSPAGTGIGETQYF
V: TRBV21-1; D: -; size: -; J: TRBJ2-7; DNA: TGTGCCAGCAGCAAAGGTCGGCAGGGGACCTACGAGCAGTACTTC; CDR3: CASSKGRQGTYEQYF
V: TRBV28; D: -; size: -; J: TRBJ1-2; DNA: TGTGCCGTCGGGACGGGGGCTGGACTCGTGGGGTATGGCTACACCTTC; CDR3: CAVGTGAGLVGYGYTF
V: TRBV6-6; D: -; size: -; J: TRBJ1-4; DNA: TGTGCCAGCCGGAGGCAAACTAATGAAAAACTGTTTTTT; CDR3: CASRRQTNEKLFF
V: TRBV7-2; D: -; size: -; J: TRBJ2-3; DNA: TGTGCCAGCAGCTTGTTGGCAGGTGAAGCAGATACGCAGTATTTT; CDR3: CASSLLAGEADTQYF